This TCR beta chain was recovered during a study of identical twins (TCRdb year 2016). Looking at the study overall: To test whether fetal clonotypes persist, this study deep-sequenced TCR alpha and beta repertoires from monozygotic twins, from unrelated adults of various ages, and from cord blood. Replicate twin experiments were performed at different times using different library preparation protocols to rule out contamination.

The protocol used for the library was 5' RACE. The sequencer listed for this sample is Illumina HiSeq 2000. A universal primer binding site was introduced by template switching, and a unique molecular identifier was present in the final cDNA, enabling accurate counting of TCR cDNA molecules. Specific primers in the conserved constant-segment region were used to synthesize first-strand cDNA for TCR alpha and beta chains. To control for contamination, every cDNA library carried two barcodes: a SMART-Mk sample barcode plus Illumina barcodes. TruSeq adapter sequences, together with Illumina sample barcodes, were added in two successive PCR steps. TCR alpha and beta cDNA libraries were sequenced on the Illumina HiSeq platform with custom primers. The authors' analysis ran thus. Raw reads were processed with MiGEC to extract unique molecular identifiers, and MiXCR was used to determine CDR3 positions. For each individual, recombination models were inferred using an EM algorithm with the repgenHMM and IGoR tools. The tcR package in R was used for shared clonotype analysis, with sharing normalized by the product of cloneset sizes. To study raw recombination without the effects of thymic and clonal selection, out-of-frame nonproductive sequences were analyzed. The raw public reads went through TCRdb reprocessing: fastp at Q25, MiXCR clone calling, in-frame beta chains kept. Every entry covers one CDR3 protein and lists the most common genes and DNA from its rows. Here the V and J calls rest on TCRdb's processing, not on the authors' analysis. This sample holds roughly 1,500,000 distinct CDR3 sequences; around 33% were observed only once. The ten largest clones capture approximately 0.25% of the sample.

General study outcomes and caveats: Zero-insertion analyses could be partly confounded by invariant T cells such as MAIT and iNKT, although diverse VJ usage argued against such confounding for most clonotypes. Fewer insertions were carried by abundant cord blood beta clonotypes; a weaker similar trend was observed in young adult naive repertoires, while no such trend was observed in memory repertoires. Recombination models systematically underestimated out-of-frame TCR alpha sharing in monozygotic twins but agreed with sharing between unrelated individuals. Because the same donors could not be followed over many years, the conclusions depended on cross-sectional statistical analysis. Compared with coincidental sharing between unrelated individuals, out-of-frame TCR alpha sequences shared between twins showed an excess of sequences with low generation probability. In beta out-of-frame sequences, excess twin sharing was weaker, because having fewer shared sequences lowered the signal-to-noise ratio.

Every donor was a healthy Caucasian. For CDR1 and CDR2, the germline V gene lists SGHRS and YFSETQ. The CDR3 spans 13 residues, from the cysteine through the phenylalanine. Solely the CDR3 DNA is kept, with 39 bases framed from the first base. V drops 4 bases and J drops 3 bases, leaving 10 bases in between. In the case of this clonotype: Its antigen remains unidentified. Within one base of it there is no much larger clone, and no base qualities were kept.

This TCR derives from a newborn girl in good health. This chain joins TRBV5-1 to TRBJ1-2, with TRBD1 as a weak D call on 5 bases. Specimen: cord blood. This receptor has the CDR3 CASSPDNHYGYTF. The sequenced DNA: TGCGCCAGCAGCCCGGACAATCACTATGGCTACACCTTC.